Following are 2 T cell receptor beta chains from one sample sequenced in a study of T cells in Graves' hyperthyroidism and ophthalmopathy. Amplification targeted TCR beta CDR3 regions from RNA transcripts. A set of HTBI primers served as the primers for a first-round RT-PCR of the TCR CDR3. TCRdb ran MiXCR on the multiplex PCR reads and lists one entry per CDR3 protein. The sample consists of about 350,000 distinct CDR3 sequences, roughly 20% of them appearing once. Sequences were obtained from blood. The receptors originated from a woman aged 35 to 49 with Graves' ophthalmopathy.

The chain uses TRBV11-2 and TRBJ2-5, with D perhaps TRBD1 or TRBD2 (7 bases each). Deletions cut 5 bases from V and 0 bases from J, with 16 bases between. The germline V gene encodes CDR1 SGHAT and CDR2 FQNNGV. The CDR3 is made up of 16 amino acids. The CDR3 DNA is TGTGCCAGCAGCCCCCGACAGGGAGGGCACCAAGAGACCCAGTACTTC. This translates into CASSPRQGGHQETQYF.

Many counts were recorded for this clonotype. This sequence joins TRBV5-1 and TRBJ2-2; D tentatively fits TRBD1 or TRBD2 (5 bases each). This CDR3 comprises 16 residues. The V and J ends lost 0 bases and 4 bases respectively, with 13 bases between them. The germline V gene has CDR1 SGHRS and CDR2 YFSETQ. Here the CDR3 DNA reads TGCGCCAGCAGCTTGGTTACGGGGCCGGGCACCGGGGAGCTGTTTTTT. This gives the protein CASSLVTGPGTGELFF.